The entry below describes one T cell receptor (beta chain). The sample belongs to a study of T cell responses to AZD1222 COVID-19 vaccine. The table came from immunoSEQ multiplex PCR; TCRdb's copy has only in-frame clones and leaves some out. The repertoire holds about 96,000 clones, 90% seen once, with roughly 24% in the top ten. Trimming took 4 bases from V and 9 from J, leaving 8 bases between them. Germline CDR1 reads SGHRS; CDR2 reads YFSETQ. The CDR3 has 11 residues. Sequencing was performed on peripheral blood, taken on day 0 of AZD1222 vaccination. The origin of this receptor is an adult in good health. The rearrangement links TRBV5-1 to TRBJ2-1; unclear D gene. This chain's CDR3 is CASSRQSEQFF. The CDR3, as DNA: TGCGCCAGCAGCCGTCAGAGTGAGCAGTTCTTC.